This TCR beta chain is from a study of blood T cell repertoires in COVID-19. Study at large: PBMCs, B-cell-depleted T cells, or T cells were the source of the cDNA or gDNA that made up the material.

Germline assignment: CDR1 MNHEY and CDR2 SMNVEV (reference sequence). The CDR3 spans 11 residues. With regard to this clone: One end of the junction varies from germline; a read error may be responsible.

Generated by immunoSEQ multiplex PCR, the TCRdb table keeps only in-frame clones and is missing some. Among under 95,000 clones listed, around nine tenths were seen once. The source of this sequence is a man aged 35-49 years with acute or convalescent COVID-19. The sequenced sample consisted of peripheral blood. V gene TRBV27 combines with J gene TRBJ2-7, with D uncertain. CDR3 coding DNA: TGTGCCAGCAGGAGCTCCTGCGAGCAGTACTTC. Its translation: CASRSSCEQYF.